What follows are 21 T cell receptor beta chains derived from one specimen sequenced in a study of blood T cell repertoires in COVID-19. Assay used: immunoSEQ multiplex PCR; TCRdb lists only in-frame clones, some missing. The sample lists 99,000 or so clones; 90% to 95% were seen once. Sequencing was performed on peripheral blood. The origin of the receptors is a human donor in a cohort sampled during active COVID-19.

The rearrangement uses TRBV19 and TRBJ2-7; 8 bases fit TRBD2. J was trimmed by 6 bases and V by 6 bases; bases with no gene match: 13. From germline, CDR1 is LNHDA and CDR2 SQIVND (reference sequence). The CDR3 loop spans 15 amino acids. Here the CDR3 DNA reads TGTGCCAGTAGACGATGGGACGGGGGGGCCTCCGAGCAGTACTTC. This sequence encodes CASRRWDGGASEQYF.

The chain couples TRBV6-5 to TRBJ1-1, with D possibly TRBD1 on 6 matching bases. CDR3 length: 14 amino acids. Trimming took off 5 bases at V and 6 bases at J, with 16 bases between the two ends. Germline CDR1 and CDR2: MNHEY and SVGAGI. The CDR3 loop is CASSPTGIFPEAFF. CDR3 nucleotide sequence: TGTGCCAGCAGTCCGACAGGTATCTTTCCTGAAGCTTTCTTT.

This chain connects TRBV28 to TRBJ1-5; D might be TRBD1 (5 bases). Trimming removed 3 bases from V and 8 bases from J, with 17 bases in between. This CDR3 region has 15 residues. In germline, CDR1 is MDHEN, CDR2 SYDVKM. The CDR3 sequence is CASSFKGAPEEPQHF. DNA for the CDR3: TGTGCCAGCAGTTTTAAAGGGGCCCCCGAGGAGCCCCAGCATTTT.

The rearrangement uses TRBV29-1 and TRBJ2-1, with 14 bases aligning to TRBD2. V was pared by 3 bases and J by 5 bases, with 3 bases of the junction left unmatched. The CDR3 runs to 15 residues. Germline assignment: CDR1 SQVTM and CDR2 ANQGSEA. CDR3 in DNA: TGCAGCGTTGATGGGACTAGCGGGAGAAACAATGAGCAGTTCTTC. Its translation: CSVDGTSGRNNEQFF.

The chain has TRBV4-2 and TRBJ2-1; 11 nucleotides line up with TRBD2. The CDR3 is made up of 15 amino acids. Unmatched junction bases numbered 3, after V lost 2 bases and J lost 6 bases. CDR1 is LGHNA, CDR2 YNFKEQ, per germline. CDR3 nucleotide sequence: TGTGCCAGCAGCCAACAACTAGCGGGAGCCAATGAGCAGTTCTTC. The encoded protein is CASSQQLAGANEQFF.

V gene TRBV29-1 combines with J gene TRBJ1-4; no clear D. Germline CDR1 SQVTM, CDR2 ANQGSEA. This CDR3 region has 14 residues. Trimming pared 3 bases from V and 0 bases from J, leaving 8 bases between. This CDR3 reads CSVDTGATNEKLFF. DNA for the CDR3: TGCAGCGTTGACACGGGAGCAACTAATGAAAAACTGTTTTTT.

V gene TRBV30 combines with J gene TRBJ2-1; TRBD1 is a possible D gene (6 bases). CDR3 length: 14 residues. In germline, CDR1 is GTSNPN, CDR2 SVGIG (reference sequence). The V gene lost 0 bases and the J gene lost 9 bases, with 15 bases spanning the gap. CDR3 sequence reads: CAWSVNREWGEQFF. The CDR3 DNA is TGTGCCTGGAGTGTAAACAGGGAATGGGGTGAGCAGTTCTTC.

This clone was seen just once. The J gene is TRBJ1-1, the V gene TRBV12-3 or TRBV12-4, with TRBD1 matching over 7 bases. V gave up 6 bases and J gave up 5 bases; unmatched junction bases: 6. The CDR3 spans 13 residues. The DNA of the CDR3 is TGTGCCAGCAGGTTGACCAGGGGGACTGAAGCTTTCTTT. This encodes CASRLTRGTEAFF.

This clone has only one observation. The chain is built from TRBV14 and TRBJ2-5; 7 positions match TRBD1. Germline V gene data show CDR1 as SGHDN and CDR2 as FVKESK. With V trimmed by 6 bases and J by 5 bases, 6 bases remained unmatched. The CDR3 runs 13 residues. CDR3 nucleotide sequence: TGTGCCAGCAGTCGGGACAGCTGGGAGACCCAGTACTTC. Translating it yields CASSRDSWETQYF. Using reference TRBV14 and TRBJ2-5 for the parts outside the CDR3, the full variable domain is EAGVTQFPSHSVIEKGQTVTLRCDPISGHDNLYWYRRVMGKEIKFLLHFVKESKQDESGMPNNRFLAERTGGTYSTLKVQPAELEDSGVYFCASSRDSWETQYFGPGTRLLVL.

V is TRBV4-2 and J is TRBJ1-1, with D tentatively TRBD1 (5 bases). Germline CDR1 LGHNA, CDR2 YNFKEQ. The CDR3 consists of 12 residues. V was trimmed by 7 bases and J by 1 base, leaving 7 bases between them. In nucleotides, the CDR3 is TGTGCCAGCAAGGGGTCGAACACTGAAGCTTTCTTT. Amino acids: CASKGSNTEAFF.

Only one count was recorded for this clone. J is TRBJ2-1 and V is TRBV2; 10 nucleotides agree with TRBD2. This CDR3 spans 17 amino acids. The J segment lost 8 bases and the V segment lost 0 bases, leaving 10 bases of the junction unmatched. Germline V gene lookup returns CDR1 SNHLY and CDR2 FYNNEI. The CDR3 DNA follows: TGTGCCAGCAGTGAAGCGGGGTCGGTAGCGGGAGGCCATGAGCAGTTCTTC. Translating gives CASSEAGSVAGGHEQFF.

The chain links TRBV7-2 to TRBJ1-2, with D possibly matching TRBD1 (6 bases). The V end lost 2 bases, the J end lost 1 base, and 23 bases lay between the germline ends. Per the germline V gene, CDR1 is SGHTA and CDR2 is FQGNSA. CDR3 size: 19 residues. CDR3: CASSLYIDRKDNLNYGYTF. The CDR3 DNA reads as TGTGCCAGCAGCTTATATATCGACAGGAAGGATAACCTTAACTATGGCTACACCTTC.

The chain uses TRBV28 and TRBJ1-3; no firm D call. The CDR3 runs 13 residues. Germline V CDR1 and CDR2: MDHEN, SYDVKM. The ends were cut back, 4 bases at V and 6 bases at J, with 10 bases in the middle. This CDR3 reads CASSSTTLNTIYF. In nucleotides, the CDR3 is TGTGCCAGCAGTTCTACTACACTAAACACCATATATTTT.

The chain recombines TRBV28 with TRBJ1-2, with a weak D call TRBD1 (6 bases). Germline CDR1 is MDHEN and CDR2 is SYDVKM. Between the trimmed V and J ends, which lost 7 bases and 2 bases, there was a span of 17 bases. This CDR3 region has 15 residues. The CDR3 protein is CASNRVTTANYGYTF. The CDR3 nucleotides are TGTGCCAGCAACAGGGTTACGACAGCAAACTATGGCTACACCTTC.

In its sample, this clone was seen once. Written as DNA, the CDR3 is TGTGCCAGCAGTTACTCAGACAGAAGCTCCTACAATGAGCAGTTCTTC. Translation gives CASSYSDRSSYNEQFF. V is TRBV6-6 and J is TRBJ2-1; tentative D call: TRBD1 (5 bases). This CDR3 region has 16 residues. V was cut by 0 bases and J by 0 bases, with 9 bases left in between. Germline values: CDR1 MNHNY, CDR2 SVGAGI (reference sequence).

The genes are TRBV7-2 and TRBJ2-5; 7 bases fit TRBD1. The CDR3 sequence is 14 residues long. The V gene's germline CDR1 is SGHTA and CDR2 FQGNSA. Germline trimming cut 4 bases from V and 5 bases from J; bases unmatched to any gene: 7. Written as DNA, the CDR3 is TGTGCCAGCAGCTGGTACAGGGGCGAGGAGACCCAGTACTTC. It is translated as CASSWYRGEETQYF.

The CDR3 spells CATSPRQGAYGYTF. The CDR3 DNA reads as TGTGCCACCAGTCCCCGACAGGGGGCGTATGGCTACACCTTC. The chain has TRBV24-1 and TRBJ1-2; 10 nucleotides agree with TRBD1. Trimming took 6 bases from V and 5 from J; bases not matched to a gene: 5. Germline lookup yields CDR1 KGHDR and CDR2 SFDVKD. CDR3 size: 14 residues.

The chain links TRBV11-2 to TRBJ2-7; 8 bases agree with TRBD2. With V trimmed by 1 base and J by 7 bases, 12 bases remained unmatched. This CDR3 contains 16 residues. Germline CDR1 and CDR2: SGHAT and FQNNGV. The CDR3 region is CASSLGGGPGLEEQYF. DNA for the CDR3: TGTGCCAGCAGCTTAGGCGGGGGGCCCGGGTTGGAGGAGCAGTACTTC.

This chain joins TRBV3-1 (or the pseudogene TRBV3-2) and TRBJ2-7, with 8 bases fitting TRBD2. With 0 bases clipped from V and 3 bases from J, the junction kept 4 bases outside the gene matches. The CDR3 runs to 15 residues. CDR1 LGHDT and CDR2 YNNKEL come from the germline V gene (reference sequence). The CDR3 sequence: CASSQDPGTSYEQYF. The CDR3 bases are TGTGCCAGCAGCCAAGATCCCGGGACTAGCTACGAGCAGTACTTC.

The table lists this clone with a count of one. The chain combines TRBV19 with TRBJ1-3; D gene uncertain. CDR1 LNHDA and CDR2 SQIVND come from the germline V gene (reference sequence). V was cut by 6 bases and J by 8 bases, with 11 bases left in between. The CDR3 runs 12 residues. This chain's CDR3 is CASRETGDTIYF. In DNA, the CDR3 is TGTGCCAGTAGGGAAACCGGAGACACCATATATTTT.

The rearrangement links TRBV30 to TRBJ1-3, with D possibly being TRBD1 (5 bases). The CDR3 is 14 residues long. Germline V gene data show CDR1 as GTSNPN and CDR2 as SVGIG (reference sequence). V lost 2 bases and J 3 bases, leaving 11 bases between the germline ends. The CDR3 reads CAWSRGDFGNTIYF. CDR3 coding DNA: TGTGCCTGGAGTCGGGGGGATTTTGGAAACACCATATATTTT. Filled out from reference TRBV30 and TRBJ1-3, the complete variable domain reads SQTIHQWPATLVQPVGSPLSLECTVEGTSNPNLYWYRQAAGRGLQLLFYSVGIGQISSEVPQNLSASRPQDRQFILSSKKLLLSDSGFYLCAWSRGDFGNTIYFGEGSWLTVV.